A selection of T cell receptor beta chains follows, all from one sample in a study of vaccination effects on CD4 cells after COVID-19. Sequencing was performed with immunoSEQ multiplex PCR; in TCRdb, only in-frame clones are kept and a portion is missing. The sample lists tens of thousands of clones, 80% occurring once. For these receptors, no antigen is known. The sample here was CD4+ T cells from PBMCs cultured with HCoV-229E spike peptides, taken before COVID-19 vaccination. These receptors were obtained from a human donor who received a COVID-19 vaccine. CDR3s include the opening cysteine and the closing phenylalanine or tryptophan. D genes are given only for firm matches. Rows give clone size only sometimes, using once, few, many, or a class for an expanded clone.

CDR3aa	CDR3nt	v_gene	abundance	j_gene	d_gene
CASSLERGGGALDTQYF	TGTGCCAGCAGCTTAGAGAGGGGCGGGGGGGCATTAGATACGCAGTATTTT	TRBV11-3	.	TRBJ2-3	TRBD2
CASRGEGGTDTQYF	TGTGCCAGCAGGGGAGAGGGGGGTACAGATACGCAGTATTTT	TRBV6-6	.	TRBJ2-3	.
CASSLGGEQFF	TGTGCCAGCAGTTTGGGGGGTGAGCAGTTCTTC	TRBV12-3/TRBV12-4	.	TRBJ2-1	.
CASGLGAGNTIYF	TGTGCTAGTGGCCTGGGAGCAGGAAACACCATATATTTT	TRBV12-5	.	TRBJ1-3	.
CATSGGDRVYNEQFF	TGTGCCACCAGTGGAGGGGACAGGGTGTACAATGAGCAGTTCTTC	TRBV24-1	.	TRBJ2-1	TRBD1
CASSYPPGQGPTDTQYF	TGTGCCAGCAGTTACCCCCCGGGACAGGGCCCCACAGATACGCAGTATTTT	TRBV6-2/TRBV6-3	.	TRBJ2-3	TRBD1
CASRRQANYGYTF	TGTGCCAGCAGACGACAGGCTAACTATGGCTACACCTTC	TRBV6-5	.	TRBJ1-2	.
CASSSDRGNNEKLFF	TGTGCCAGCAGCTCTGACAGGGGTAATAATGAAAAACTGTTTTTT	TRBV28	.	TRBJ1-4	TRBD1
CASSPHGVPNQPQHF	TGTGCCAGCAGTCCCCACGGGGTCCCCAATCAGCCCCAGCATTTT	TRBV28	.	TRBJ1-5	.
CASSRYRGFQFF	TGTGCCAGCAGCCGATACCGGGGGTTTCAGTTCTTC	TRBV7-2	.	TRBJ2-1	.
CASTRFGPSEQFF	TGTGCCAGCACCAGATTCGGGCCAAGCGAGCAGTTCTTC	TRBV6-5	.	TRBJ2-1	.
CASSPRGATNTGELFF	TGTGCCAGCAGCCCACGTGGCGCAACGAACACCGGGGAGCTGTTTTTT	TRBV11-2	.	TRBJ2-2	.
CASSFAGVGEQFF	TGTGCCAGCAGTTTTGCGGGGGTTGGTGAGCAGTTCTTC	TRBV27	.	TRBJ2-1	TRBD2
CASSRSSGGAPGELFF	TGTGCCAGCAGCAGATCTAGCGGGGGGGCTCCCGGGGAGCTGTTTTTT	TRBV5-6	once	TRBJ2-2	TRBD2
CASSYSPPGSPLHF	TGTGCCAGCAGTTACTCCCCCCCCGGTTCACCCCTCCACTTT	TRBV6-5	.	TRBJ1-6	.
CASSPETGGLNQPQHF	TGTGCCAGCTCACCAGAAACAGGGGGCCTCAATCAGCCCCAGCATTTT	TRBV18	.	TRBJ1-5	TRBD1
CASSVGVDYGYTF	TGTGCCAGCAGCGTAGGAGTTGACTATGGCTACACCTTC	TRBV9	.	TRBJ1-2	.
CASSVVPGHHSGNTIYF	TGTGCCAGCAGCGTAGTACCAGGCCACCACTCTGGAAACACCATATATTTT	TRBV9	.	TRBJ1-3	.
CASSYDWVRDTGELFF	TGTGCCAGCAGCTACGATTGGGTCAGGGACACCGGGGAGCTGTTTTTT	TRBV5-4	.	TRBJ2-2	.
CASSYSAGSGELFF	TGTGCCAGCAGCTACTCCGCCGGCTCCGGGGAGCTGTTTTTT	TRBV9	.	TRBJ2-2	.
CATWTGSGELFF	TGCGCCACCTGGACAGGGTCCGGGGAGCTGTTTTTT	TRBV10-2	.	TRBJ2-2	TRBD1
CASSLEYSYNEQFF	TGCGCCAGCAGCTTGGAATACTCCTACAATGAGCAGTTCTTC	TRBV5-1	.	TRBJ2-1	.
CASKEAARNNEQFF	TGTGCCAGCAAGGAGGCGGCCCGGAACAATGAGCAGTTCTTC	TRBV2	.	TRBJ2-1	.
CASSSGLDLYQETQYF	TGCGCCAGCAGCTCCGGACTGGATCTGTACCAAGAGACCCAGTACTTC	TRBV5-1	.	TRBJ2-5	.
CASSSEPAAGRRGYTF	TGTGCCAGCAGCTCTGAACCCGCGGCAGGGCGCCGGGGCTACACCTTC	TRBV7-2	.	TRBJ1-2	.
CASSLAPGYGYTF	TGTGCCAGCAGCTTGGCACCGGGCTATGGCTACACCTTC	TRBV5-4	.	TRBJ1-2	.
CASSQTGSLPLRTQYF	TGTGCCAGCAGCCAAACAGGTTCACTCCCCCTGCGAACCCAGTACTTC	TRBV14	.	TRBJ2-5	.
CASSPGTGAQETQYF	TGCGCCAGCAGCCCCGGGACAGGGGCCCAAGAGACCCAGTACTTC	TRBV5-1	.	TRBJ2-5	TRBD1
CSVRTRDGYTF	TGCAGCGTCCGGACAAGAGATGGCTACACCTTC	TRBV29-1	.	TRBJ1-2	.
CASSSTGHGYTF	TGTGCCAGCAGTTCGACAGGGCATGGCTACACCTTC	TRBV2	few	TRBJ1-2	TRBD1
CASSEPGGGETQYF	TGTGCCAGCAGTGAACCCGGGGGCGGAGAGACCCAGTACTTC	TRBV6-1	.	TRBJ2-5	.
CAWNIGLNSNQPQHF	TGTGCCTGGAACATTGGGTTAAATAGCAATCAGCCCCAGCATTTT	TRBV30	.	TRBJ1-5	.